This T cell receptor beta chain derives from a study of long-term antiretroviral therapy in people with HIV (dated by TCRdb to the early 2020s). Turning to the overall study: The earliest samples were collected roughly a decade before the 2015 WHO recommendation for immediate ART, at a time when ART was usually postponed until CD4 counts fell. This retrospective serial study examined whether starting ART and sustained HIV suppression were associated with changes in the composition and diversity of the TRB repertoire in peripheral blood. A total of 192 cryopreserved PBMC samples came from around 30 adults with confirmed HIV infection and were collected serially over a mean of roughly six years (range 1-12). Among the approximately 30 participants with HIV, about 11 were female. Test extractions of a monoclonal T-cell line alongside 30 or so polyclonal samples showed no cross-contamination during QIAcube processing.

About this clone itself: No cognate antigen has been identified for it. There are no base qualities to consult, and no much larger clone falls within one base.

Participants were included only if at least one PBMC sample before ART initiation and at least two post-ART samples were available. Treatment was received in the United States of America by all participants with HIV. Before DNA extraction, cryopreserved samples of about 0.9-11 million PBMC were thawed and washed. At the time of the earliest PBMC sample for each participant with HIV, ages ranged from about 20 to 54 years. PBMC samples were contributed by each participant from 1-4 timepoints before ART initiation and 2-8 timepoints after ART initiation, with a median of 7 samples. For every participant, serial HIV viral load, CD4+ T-cell count, ART history and demographic data were obtained. Genomic DNA was extracted from unsorted PBMC with a Qiagen kit on a QIAcube, with processing performed in batches of 12 samples. Findings and caveats that apply to the study as a whole: The samples span the years 2004 to 2017, and the ART regimens used may be less effective than current regimens. Starting ART was linked to a significant rise in TRB diversity, yet even with long-term ART the diversity remained significantly lower than in transplant donor controls. Since PBMC availability was limited, sequencing covered only the TCR beta chain, with no alpha chain pairing. Inferences about post-ART repertoire changes were limited because no data were available on ART adherence, viral resistance or therapy changes. Expanded TRB clones identified before ART initiation dominated the repertoire across all time points, though the dominance fluctuated and decreased in many PLHIV after ART. Because pre-ART samples had limited cell numbers, unsorted PBMC were profiled rather than sorted CD4+ and CD8+ T cells. CDR3 length ranges in HIV repertoires were narrower than in controls, and network structure suggested an antigen-experienced repertoire with only a slight naive shift after ART.

Reading from cysteine to phenylalanine, the CDR3 counts 20 amino acids. Just the 60-base CDR3 DNA is kept, in frame starting at base 1. V ends up 0 bases short and J 8 bases short, with an unmatched junction base count of 21. CDR1 and CDR2 are drawn from the germline V gene: LGHNA, YSLEER. The immunoSEQ hsTCRB v3.0 assay was used at survey level resolution to sequence the TRB variable region. A depth of roughly 40,000-55,000 T-cell genomes per sample was targeted for TRB sequencing. Pooled TRB libraries were sequenced on an Illumina MiSeq with a v3 150-cycle kit. Concerning the study's data processing: Repertoire analysis ran in R within a reproducible Nextflow workflow covering QC, data transformation and analysis. LymphoSeq2, an R package for exploring AIRR-Seq data, was used to implement custom analyses. A few samples yielding fewer than 5000 total TRB sequences were excluded, leaving 188 analyzed HIV repertoires. Among the 180 to 200 retained HIV repertoires, 55 to 65 were collected before ART initiation and roughly 130 were collected after ART initiation. Each repertoire was downsampled to 5000 TRB nucleotide sequences, and summary statistics were averaged across 100 downsampling iterations. TRB sequences were retained for analysis only if CDR3 regions of at least seven amino acids were present. A Shannon entropy-derived clonality score and the Gini coefficient were used to measure diversity. Repertoire networks linked the top 5000 CDR3 amino acid sequences whenever two sequences differed by an edit distance of one. Antigen specificity groups and MHC restriction were predicted for TRB CDR3 amino acid sequences with GLIPH2. CDR3 amino acid sequences were matched against VDJdb and McPAS-TCR to flag known CMV, EBV, HIV or tissue antigen associations. Pre-ART, post-ART and control groups were compared with Wilcoxon signed-rank tests and Holm-Bonferroni correction. The table was pulled from immuneACCESS by TCRdb, which kept in-frame rearrangements only. Such tables lose some clones; where checked, under half of the loss comes from unresolved V genes, and the rest has no known cause. V, J and clone size reflect that table, while D and trimming were determined from the DNA. The sample table contains more than 25,000 clones; only one count was recorded for 70% to 90% of them. Roughly 3.9% of the sample goes to the ten largest clones.

The rearranged segments are TRBV4-3 and TRBJ1-3; 8 junctional bases match TRBD1. The material was unsorted PBMCs, obtained 1.8 years after starting antiretroviral therapy. This receptor was taken from a woman aged 18-30 years with HIV. For the CDR3, the sequence is CASSQDLAQGGSPLRDTIYF. Read as DNA, the sequence is TGCGCCAGCAGCCAAGATCTGGCACAGGGGGGTTCTCCCCTTAGGGACACCATATATTTT.